Shown below are 8 T cell receptor beta chains from a single sample sequenced in a study of molecular identifiers for immune sequencing clone quantification. TCRdb passed the PCR reads through MiXCR, listing each CDR3 protein once. Of hundreds of thousands of distinct CDR3 sequences listed, 24% are singletons. Sample: naive CD8+ T cells from blood, with Jurkat cell RNA spiked in. Subset of the sample: FACS-sorted CD8+CD4-CCR7+CD45RA+ naive T cells. The receptors originated from a human donor in good health. Some libraries in this study had Jurkat cell RNA spiked in.

This chain joins TRBV7-9 and TRBJ2-3; possibly TRBD1 or TRBD2 for D (5 bases each). CDR3 length: 16 residues. Germline V gives CDR1 SEHNR, CDR2 FQNEAQ (reference sequence). Trimming cost V 0 bases and J 6 bases, with 16 bases left between them. CDR3 nucleotides: TGTGCCAGCAGCTTAGCGCTTGGGGGAAGTGGGGATACGCAGTATTTT. It codes for CASSLALGGSGDTQYF.

This clonotype has only a few counts. V usage is TRBV29-1 and J usage is TRBJ2-1, with 9 bases matching TRBD2. The V and J ends lost 6 bases and 7 bases, in that order; junction bases with no gene match: 13. Per germline, CDR1 SQVTM and CDR2 ANQGSEA. The CDR3 consists of 15 residues. This CDR3 reads CSVQLRGGGVNEQFF. The CDR3 DNA sequence: TGCAGCGTCCAACTGCGCGGGGGGGGGGTGAATGAGCAGTTCTTC.

This clonotype was counted at least ten times. The rearrangement joins TRBV7-9 to TRBJ2-7, with 7 bases that match TRBD1. Per the germline V gene, CDR1 is SEHNR and CDR2 is FQNEAQ (reference sequence). The CDR3 totals 16 residues. V shed 1 base and J 0 bases; nucleotides not matched to a gene: 6. Here the CDR3 DNA reads TGTGCCAGCAGCTTAGGCCAGACAGGGAGCTCCTACGAGCAGTACTTC. It is translated as CASSLGQTGSSYEQYF. Full variable domain (remainder filled in from reference TRBV7-9 and TRBJ2-7): DTGVSQNPRHKITKRGQNVTFRCDPISEHNRLYWYRQTLGQGPEFLTYFQNEAQLEKSRLLSDRFSAERPKGSFSTLEIQRTEQGDSAMYLCASSLGQTGSSYEQYFGPGTRLTVT.

V and J are TRBV12-3 or TRBV12-4 and TRBJ2-7; D is unclear. This CDR3 spans 16 amino acids. Trimming took 6 bases from V and 1 from J, leaving 19 bases between them. CDR3 bases: TGTGCCAGCAGCTATGCCCCAATAGGGTTTTCCTACGAGCAGTACTTC. It is translated as CASSYAPIGFSYEQYF.

This chain connects TRBV6-1 to TRBJ2-1; D ambiguous. There are 15 residues in the CDR3. Germline CDR1 is MNHNS and CDR2 is SASEGT. The V gene lost 1 base and the J gene lost 5 bases, with 12 bases spanning the gap. The CDR3 sequence: CASSEEAATHNEQFF. DNA of the CDR3: TGTGCCAGCAGTGAAGAGGCGGCCACCCACAATGAGCAGTTCTTC.

With respect to this clonotype: A much larger clone is a single base away; this may be a read error. The rearrangement uses TRBV2 and TRBJ1-4; perhaps TRBD1 as D (6 bases). Germline V gives CDR1 SNHLY, CDR2 FYNNEI. This CDR3 contains 15 residues. Trimming removed 7 bases from V and 0 bases from J, with 12 bases in between. CDR3: CASTAGDTTNEKLFF. In DNA form, the CDR3 reads TGTGCCAGCACCGCTGGGGACACAACTAATGAAAAACTGTTTTTT.

Of note for this clonotype: Since a much larger clone is just one base distant, this may be a read error. The chain couples TRBV4-3 to TRBJ2-3, with D uncertain. CDR1 is LGHNA, CDR2 YSLEER, per germline. This CDR3 is built from 13 residues. The CDR3 sequence: CARSQVPGDTQYF. CDR3 coding DNA: TGCGCCCGCAGCCAAGTTCCCGGGGATACGCAGTATTTT.

The chain employs TRBV12-3 or TRBV12-4 and TRBJ2-1, with 11 bases lining up with TRBD2. This CDR3 region has 15 residues. V was pared by 6 bases and J by 5 bases, with 6 bases of the junction left unmatched. In DNA, the CDR3 is TGTGCCAGCAGCCCTACTAGCGGGAGCAACAATGAGCAGTTCTTC. Residues: CASSPTSGSNNEQFF.